This TCR beta chain was recovered during a study of cytomegalovirus exposure and HLA in healthy donors. As for the study in general: Later analysis reported that the 95 to 150 validation repertoires shared the platform of the roughly 680 first-cohort repertoires. Study-level results: One later analysis, an examination of the 120 validation repertoires, found that first-cohort TCR clusters tended to co-occur in them. Many donors shared some public TCRs, even though most TCR sequences were rare.

The count of this clone is one. The antigen is undetermined. Generated by immunoSEQ multiplex PCR, the TCRdb table keeps only in-frame clones and is missing some. The data contain roughly 80,000 clones, roughly 95% of them seen just once; the ten biggest clones take up more than 3%. CDR1 MNHEY and CDR2 SVGAGI come from the germline V gene. V lost 10 bases and J lost 10, with 15 bases in between. The CDR3 covers 11 residues. Sequencing input: PBMCs. The sequence came from a young woman in good health and CMV-seropositive. The rearrangement uses TRBV6-5 and TRBJ2-3; D is undetermined. The CDR3 reads CATGRQAPQYF. The CDR3 DNA reads as TGTGCCACCGGTCGGCAGGCCCCGCAGTATTTT.